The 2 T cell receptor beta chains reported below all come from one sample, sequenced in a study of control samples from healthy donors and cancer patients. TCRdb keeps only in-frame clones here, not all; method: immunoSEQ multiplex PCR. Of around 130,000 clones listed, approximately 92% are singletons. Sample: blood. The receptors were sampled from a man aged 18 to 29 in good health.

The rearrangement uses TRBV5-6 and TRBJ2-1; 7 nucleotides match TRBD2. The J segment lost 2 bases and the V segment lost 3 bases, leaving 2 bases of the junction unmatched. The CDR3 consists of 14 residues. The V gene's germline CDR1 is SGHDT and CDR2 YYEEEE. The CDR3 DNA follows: TGTGCCAGCAGCTCCGGGACTACCTACAATGAGCAGTTCTTC. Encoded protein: CASSSGTTYNEQFF.

Here the CDR3 DNA reads TGTGCCACCAGCAGAGCGACAGGTACCTACGAGCAGTACGTC. It encodes CATSRATGTYEQYV. This rearrangement joins TRBV15 to TRBJ2-7; D possibly corresponds to TRBD1 (6 bases). Trimming took off 1 base at V and 2 bases at J, with 9 bases between the two ends. The CDR3 spans 14 residues. Germline values: CDR1 LNHNV, CDR2 YYDKDF (reference sequence).